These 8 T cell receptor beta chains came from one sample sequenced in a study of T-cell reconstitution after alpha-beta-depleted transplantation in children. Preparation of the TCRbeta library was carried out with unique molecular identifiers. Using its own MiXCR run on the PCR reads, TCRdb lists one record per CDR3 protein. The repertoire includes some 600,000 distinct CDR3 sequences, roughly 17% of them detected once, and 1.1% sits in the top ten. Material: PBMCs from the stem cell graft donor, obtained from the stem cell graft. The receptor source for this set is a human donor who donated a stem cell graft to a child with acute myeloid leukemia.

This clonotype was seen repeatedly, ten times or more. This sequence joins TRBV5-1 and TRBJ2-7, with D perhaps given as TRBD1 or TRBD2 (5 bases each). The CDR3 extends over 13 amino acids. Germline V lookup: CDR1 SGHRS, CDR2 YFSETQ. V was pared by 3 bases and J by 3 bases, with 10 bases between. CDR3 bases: TGCGCCAGCAGCTCGGGACCGAACTACGAGCAGTACGTC. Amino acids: CASSSGPNYEQYV.

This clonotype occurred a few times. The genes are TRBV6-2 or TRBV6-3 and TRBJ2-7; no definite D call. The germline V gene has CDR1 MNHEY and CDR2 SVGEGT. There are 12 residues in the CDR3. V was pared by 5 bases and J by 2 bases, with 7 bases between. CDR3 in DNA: TGTGCCAGCAGTAATCACCCCTACGAGCAGTACTTC. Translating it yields CASSNHPYEQYF.

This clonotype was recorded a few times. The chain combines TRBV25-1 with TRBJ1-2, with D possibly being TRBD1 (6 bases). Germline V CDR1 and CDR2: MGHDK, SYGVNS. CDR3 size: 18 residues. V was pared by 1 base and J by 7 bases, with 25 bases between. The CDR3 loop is CASSEFEGPGHGRGGYTF. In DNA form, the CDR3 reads TGTGCCAGCAGTGAATTCGAGGGACCGGGACACGGCCGTGGTGGCTACACCTTC.

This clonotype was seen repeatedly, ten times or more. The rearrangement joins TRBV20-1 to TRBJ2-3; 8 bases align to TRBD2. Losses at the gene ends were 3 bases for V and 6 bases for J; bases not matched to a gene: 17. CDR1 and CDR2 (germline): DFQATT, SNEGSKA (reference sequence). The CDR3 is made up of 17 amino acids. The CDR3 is CSARPLGRGAGWDTQYF. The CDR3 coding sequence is TGCAGTGCTAGGCCCCTAGGGCGGGGGGCGGGATGGGATACGCAGTATTTT.

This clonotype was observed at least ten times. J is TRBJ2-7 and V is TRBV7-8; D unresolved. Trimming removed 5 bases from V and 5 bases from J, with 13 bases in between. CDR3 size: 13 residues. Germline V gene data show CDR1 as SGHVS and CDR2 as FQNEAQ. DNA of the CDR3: TGTGCCAGCAGCCCCACCGGGCTAGACGAGCAGTACGTC. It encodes CASSPTGLDEQYV.

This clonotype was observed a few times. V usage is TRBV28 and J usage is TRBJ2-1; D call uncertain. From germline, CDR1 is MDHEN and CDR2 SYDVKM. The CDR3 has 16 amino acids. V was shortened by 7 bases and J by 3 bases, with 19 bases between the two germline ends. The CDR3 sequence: CASTPGARPYYNEQFF. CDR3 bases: TGTGCCAGCACCCCGGGTGCCAGGCCCTACTACAATGAGCAGTTCTTC.

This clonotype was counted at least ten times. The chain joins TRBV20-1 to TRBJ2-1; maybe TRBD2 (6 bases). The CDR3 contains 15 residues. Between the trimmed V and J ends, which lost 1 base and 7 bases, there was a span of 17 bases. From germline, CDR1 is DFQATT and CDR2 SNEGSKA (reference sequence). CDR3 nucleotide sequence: TGCAGTGCTAGAGCCTTGACTAGGGATTGGAATGAGCAGTTCTTC. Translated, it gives CSARALTRDWNEQFF.

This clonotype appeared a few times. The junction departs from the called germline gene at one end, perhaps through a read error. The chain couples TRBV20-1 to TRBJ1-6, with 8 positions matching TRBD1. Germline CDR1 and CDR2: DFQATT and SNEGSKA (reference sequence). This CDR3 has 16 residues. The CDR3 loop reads CCARDLWTGQGSPLHF. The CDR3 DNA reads TGCTGTGCTAGAGACCTCTGGACAGGGCAAGGTTCACCCCTCCACTTT.